This T cell receptor (beta chain) was captured by sequencing in a study of blood T cell repertoires in COVID-19. Sequencing was performed with immunoSEQ multiplex PCR; in TCRdb, only in-frame clones are kept and a portion is missing. Here the sample spans some 150,000 clones, about 82% being singletons. In its sample, this clone was seen once. V was shortened by 3 bases and J by 3 bases, with 16 bases between the two germline ends. The CDR3 extends over 15 amino acids. Per the germline V gene, CDR1 is SGHNT and CDR2 is YYREEE (reference sequence). The source is a middle-aged woman with active or convalescent COVID-19. V usage is TRBV5-4 and J usage is TRBJ2-7; the D gene is possibly TRBD2 (6 bases). Sequencing was performed on peripheral blood. In DNA, the CDR3 is TGTGCCAGCAGCTCACTGGGACTGAGTTTCTACGAGCAGTACTTC. This gives the protein CASSSLGLSFYEQYF. The entire variable domain, with the rest obtained from reference TRBV5-4 and TRBJ2-7, is as follows: ETGVTQSPTHLIKTRGQQVTLRCSSQSGHNTVSWYQQALGQGPQFIFQYYREEENGRGNFPPRFSGLQFPNYSSELNVNALELDDSALYLCASSSLGLSFYEQYFGPGTRLTVT.